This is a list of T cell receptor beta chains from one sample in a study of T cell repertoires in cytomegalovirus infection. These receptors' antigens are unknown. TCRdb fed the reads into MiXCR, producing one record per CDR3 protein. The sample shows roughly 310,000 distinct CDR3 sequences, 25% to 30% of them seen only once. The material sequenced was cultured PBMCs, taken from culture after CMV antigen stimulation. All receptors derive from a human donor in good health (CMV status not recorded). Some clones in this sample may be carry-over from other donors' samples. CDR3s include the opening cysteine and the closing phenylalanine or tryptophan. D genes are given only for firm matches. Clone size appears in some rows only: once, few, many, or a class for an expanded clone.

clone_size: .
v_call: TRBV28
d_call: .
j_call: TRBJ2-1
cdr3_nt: TGTGCCAGCAGTCCCAAATCCGGGCTCTACAATGAGCAGTTCTTC
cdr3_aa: CASSPKSGLYNEQFF

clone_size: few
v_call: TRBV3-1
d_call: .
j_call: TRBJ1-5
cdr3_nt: TGTGCCAGCAGCCAAGCGAATAGCAATCAGCCCCAGCATTTT
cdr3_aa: CASSQANSNQPQHF

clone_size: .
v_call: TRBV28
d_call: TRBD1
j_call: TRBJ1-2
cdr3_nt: TGTGCCAGCAGTTTACCGGACAGGGGCTATGGCTACACCTTC
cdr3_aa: CASSLPDRGYGYTF

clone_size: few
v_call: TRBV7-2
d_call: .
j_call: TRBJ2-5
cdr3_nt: TGTGCCAGCAGCCCTTGGGGTGTAGGGGGGGAGACCCAGTACTTC
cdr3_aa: CASSPWGVGGETQYF

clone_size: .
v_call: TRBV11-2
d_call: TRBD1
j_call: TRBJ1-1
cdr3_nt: TGTGCCAGCAGCTTACTCAGGGGGGGGAACACTGAAGCTTTCTTT
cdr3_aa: CASSLLRGGNTEAFF

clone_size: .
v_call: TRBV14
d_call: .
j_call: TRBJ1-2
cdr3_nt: TGTGCCAGCAGCCCAGACAGGCAGTATGGCTACACCTTC
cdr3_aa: CASSPDRQYGYTF

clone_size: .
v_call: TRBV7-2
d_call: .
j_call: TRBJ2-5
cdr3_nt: TGTGCCAGCAGCTCCAGCGGGTGGCAAGAGACCCAGTACTTC
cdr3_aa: CASSSSGWQETQYF

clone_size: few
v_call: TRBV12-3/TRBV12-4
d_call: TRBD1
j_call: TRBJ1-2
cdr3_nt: TGTGCCAGCAACTGGCAGGGGGCGGCGGGCTACACCTTC
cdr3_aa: CASNWQGAAGYTF

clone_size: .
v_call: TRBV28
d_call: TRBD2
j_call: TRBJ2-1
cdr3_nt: TGTGCCAGCAGCCCTACTAGCGGGGGGGGGTACAATGAGCAGTTCTTC
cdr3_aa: CASSPTSGGGYNEQFF

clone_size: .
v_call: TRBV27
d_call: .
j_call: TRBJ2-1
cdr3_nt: TGTGCCAGCAGTAAGCCGGGACTTCACAATGAGCAGTTCTTC
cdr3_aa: CASSKPGLHNEQFF

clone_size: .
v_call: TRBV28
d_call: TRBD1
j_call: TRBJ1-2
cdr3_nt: TGTGCCAGCAGCCCGGGACAGCGGATCTATGGCTACACCTTC
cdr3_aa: CASSPGQRIYGYTF

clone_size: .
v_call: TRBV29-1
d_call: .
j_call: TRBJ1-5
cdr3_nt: TGCAGCGTTGAATTCGGGGGGCTCAATCAGCCCCAGCATTTT
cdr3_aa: CSVEFGGLNQPQHF

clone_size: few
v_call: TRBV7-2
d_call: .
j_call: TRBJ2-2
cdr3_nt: TGTGCCAGCAGCCCCAGAGAGGGCGGGGAGCTGTTTTTT
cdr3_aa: CASSPREGGELFF

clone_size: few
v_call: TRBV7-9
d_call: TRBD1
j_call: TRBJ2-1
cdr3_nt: TGTGCCAGCAGCTTAGCTGCTGGGACAGGGAGCGATGAGCAGTTCTTC
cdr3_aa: CASSLAAGTGSDEQFF

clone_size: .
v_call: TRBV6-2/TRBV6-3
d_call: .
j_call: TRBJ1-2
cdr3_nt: TGTGCCAGCATGGGGAATGGCTACACCTTC
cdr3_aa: CASMGNGYTF

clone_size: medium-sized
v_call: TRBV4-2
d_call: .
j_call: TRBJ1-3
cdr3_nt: TGTGCCAGCAGCCGCGGGGAAGGAGAAGGTGGAAACACCATATATTTT
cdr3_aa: CASSRGEGEGGNTIYF

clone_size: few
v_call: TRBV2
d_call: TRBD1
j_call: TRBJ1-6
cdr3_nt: TGTGCCAGCATAGAACAGGGGACAGACAATTCACCCCTCCACTTT
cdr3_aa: CASIEQGTDNSPLHF

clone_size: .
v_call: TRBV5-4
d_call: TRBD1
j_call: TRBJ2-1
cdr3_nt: TGTGCCAGCATGTCGGGGACAGGGTCCTACAATGAGCAGTTCTTC
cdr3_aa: CASMSGTGSYNEQFF

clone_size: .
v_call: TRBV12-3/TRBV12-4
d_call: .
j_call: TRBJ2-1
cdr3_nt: TGTGCCAGCAGCCGAAGGACAGATGAGCAGTTCTTC
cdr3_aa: CASSRRTDEQFF

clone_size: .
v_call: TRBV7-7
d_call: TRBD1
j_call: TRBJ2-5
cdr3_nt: TGTGCTAGCAGCGTGGACAGGGTAGAGACCCAGTACTTC
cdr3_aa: CASSVDRVETQYF

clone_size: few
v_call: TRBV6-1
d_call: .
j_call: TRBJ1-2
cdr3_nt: TGTGCCAGCAGTGATCTCCGGAGAGGGTGGATAGGGCATGGCTACACCTTC
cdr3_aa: CASSDLRRGWIGHGYTF

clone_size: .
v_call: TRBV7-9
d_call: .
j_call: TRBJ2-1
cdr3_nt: TGTGCCAGCAGCTCCTCGGGGCCAAAAGGGGATGAGCAGTTCTTC
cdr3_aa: CASSSSGPKGDEQFF

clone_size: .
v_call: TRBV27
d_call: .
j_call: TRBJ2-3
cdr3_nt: TGTGCCAGCACTAACCCGGGGGGCACAGATACGCAGTATTTT
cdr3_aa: CASTNPGGTDTQYF

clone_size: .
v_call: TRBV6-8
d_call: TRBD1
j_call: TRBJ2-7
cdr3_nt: TGTGCCAGCAGTTATACAGGGGGTGACTCCTACGAGCAGTACTTC
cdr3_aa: CASSYTGGDSYEQYF

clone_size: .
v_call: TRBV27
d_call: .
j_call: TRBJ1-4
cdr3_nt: TGTGCCAGCAGGAAGGCGAGGCAATATGGTAATGAAAAACTGTTTTTT
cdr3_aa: CASRKARQYGNEKLFF

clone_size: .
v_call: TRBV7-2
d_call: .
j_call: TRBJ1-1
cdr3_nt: TGTGCCAGCAGCCAACACCCGGCGGACATGAACACTGAAGCTTTCTTT
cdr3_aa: CASSQHPADMNTEAFF

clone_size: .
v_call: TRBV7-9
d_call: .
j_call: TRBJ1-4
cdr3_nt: TGTGCCAGCAGTAAAGAAGCGGGGAATGAAAAACTGTTTTTT
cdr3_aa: CASSKEAGNEKLFF

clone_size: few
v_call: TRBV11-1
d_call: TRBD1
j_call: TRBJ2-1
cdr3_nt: TGTGCCAGCACCTTGACCGGGACAGGTCACAATGAGCAGTTCTTC
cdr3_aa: CASTLTGTGHNEQFF

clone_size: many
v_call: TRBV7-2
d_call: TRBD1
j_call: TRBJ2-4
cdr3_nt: TGTGCCAGCAGCTTAGGGGGACAGGGGGCCCAAAACATTCAGTACTTC
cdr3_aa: CASSLGGQGAQNIQYF

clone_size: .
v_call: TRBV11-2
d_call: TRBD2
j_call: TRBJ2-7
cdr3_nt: TGTGCCAGCAGCTTATACGGGGGGAACTACGAGCAGTACTTC
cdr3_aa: CASSLYGGNYEQYF

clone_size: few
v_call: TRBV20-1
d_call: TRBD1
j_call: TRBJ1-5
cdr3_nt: TGCAGTGCTAGACAGGGGGTTGTTCAGCCCCAGCATTTT
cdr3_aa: CSARQGVVQPQHF

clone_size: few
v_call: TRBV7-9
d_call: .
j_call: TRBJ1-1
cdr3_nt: TGTGCCAGCAGCCCCCGGGGAAACCGAGGTGTCACTGAAGCTTTCTTT
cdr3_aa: CASSPRGNRGVTEAFF

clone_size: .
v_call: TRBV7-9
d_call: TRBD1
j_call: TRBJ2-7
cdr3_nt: TGTGCCAGCAGCTTACCTGGGACAGGGGGGACCTACGAGCAGTACTTC
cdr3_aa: CASSLPGTGGTYEQYF

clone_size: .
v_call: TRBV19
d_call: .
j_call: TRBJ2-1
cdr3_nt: TGTGCCAGTAGTATAGATGGCGGATTAATCTACAATGAGCAGTTCTTC
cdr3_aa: CASSIDGGLIYNEQFF

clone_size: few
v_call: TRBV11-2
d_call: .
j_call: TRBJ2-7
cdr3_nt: TGTGCCAGCAGCTCCGAAGACAGGTTTTCCCCCTACGAGCAGTACTTC
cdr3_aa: CASSSEDRFSPYEQYF

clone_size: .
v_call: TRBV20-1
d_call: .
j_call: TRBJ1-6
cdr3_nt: TGCAGTGCTCGAGACCTGCTAAGGGGCGTAGGGTCACCCCTCCACTTT
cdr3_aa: CSARDLLRGVGSPLHF

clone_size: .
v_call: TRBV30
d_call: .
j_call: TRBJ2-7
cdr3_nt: TGTGCCTGGACGAAAAGGGGAGGTTCCTACGAGCAGTACTTC
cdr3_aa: CAWTKRGGSYEQYF

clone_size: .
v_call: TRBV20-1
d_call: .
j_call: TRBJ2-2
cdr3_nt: TGCAGTTTTCAACAGGCTAACACCGGGGAGCTGTTTTTT
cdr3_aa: CSFQQANTGELFF

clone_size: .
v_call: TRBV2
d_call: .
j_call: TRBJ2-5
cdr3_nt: TGTGCCAGCAGTGTATCCAGGGAAGAGACCCAGTACTTC
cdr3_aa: CASSVSREETQYF

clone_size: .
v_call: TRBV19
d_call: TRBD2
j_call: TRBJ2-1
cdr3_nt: TGTGCCAGCCGCCCCCGGACAGGGACTAGCGAGAAGCCTGAGCAGTTCTTC
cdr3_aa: CASRPRTGTSEKPEQFF

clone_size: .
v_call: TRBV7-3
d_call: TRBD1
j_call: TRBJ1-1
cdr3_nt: TGTGCCAGCAGCCGGGACAGTCAAACCCCGCCTTTCTTT
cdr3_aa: CASSRDSQTPPFF

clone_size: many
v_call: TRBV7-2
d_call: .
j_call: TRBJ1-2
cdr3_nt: TGTGCCAGCAGTCTACATGGGGGCTACACCTTC
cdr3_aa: CASSLHGGYTF

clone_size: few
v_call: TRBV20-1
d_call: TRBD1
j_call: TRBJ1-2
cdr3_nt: TGCAGTGCTAGAGGGACAGGGGGTAGAGCTAACTATGGCTACACCTTC
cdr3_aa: CSARGTGGRANYGYTF

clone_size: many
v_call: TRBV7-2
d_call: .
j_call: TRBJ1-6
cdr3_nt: TGTGCCAGCAGCCCCTACAGGGTATCCTATAATTCACCCCTCCACTTT
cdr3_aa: CASSPYRVSYNSPLHF

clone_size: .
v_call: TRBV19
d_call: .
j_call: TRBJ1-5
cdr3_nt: TGTGCCAGTAGTACCCCCGGTGGGGGTGGAAGCAATCAGCCCCAGCATTTT
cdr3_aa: CASSTPGGGGSNQPQHF

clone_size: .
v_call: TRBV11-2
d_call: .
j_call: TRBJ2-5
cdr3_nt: TGTGCCAGCAGCTTAGCGGGCAGATTGGTAGTGGGGACCCAGTACTTC
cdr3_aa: CASSLAGRLVVGTQYF

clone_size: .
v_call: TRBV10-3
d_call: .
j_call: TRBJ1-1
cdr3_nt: TGTGCCATCAGTAGGGCGGGGGGTCTCCGAGCTTTCTTT
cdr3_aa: CAISRAGGLRAFF

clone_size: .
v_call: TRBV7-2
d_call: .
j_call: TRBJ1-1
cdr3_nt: TGTGCCAGCAGCTTAGAGTGGGGGGGTGGCACTGAAGCTTTCTTT
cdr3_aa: CASSLEWGGGTEAFF

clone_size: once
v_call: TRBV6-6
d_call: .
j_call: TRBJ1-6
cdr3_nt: TGTGCCAGCGGGAGCTCCTATAATTCACCCCTCCACTTT
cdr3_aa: CASGSSYNSPLHF

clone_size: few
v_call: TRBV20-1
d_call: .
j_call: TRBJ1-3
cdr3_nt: TGCAGTGCGCTGGGGAGGGGAAACACCATATATTTT
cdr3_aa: CSALGRGNTIYF

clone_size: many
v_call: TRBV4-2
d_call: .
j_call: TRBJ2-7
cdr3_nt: TGTGCCAGCAGCCAAGAACACGAGCAGTACTTC
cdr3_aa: CASSQEHEQYF

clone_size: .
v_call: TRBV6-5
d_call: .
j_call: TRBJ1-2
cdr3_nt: TGTGCCAGCAGTTACTCGGTCGGGAACTATGGCTACACCTTC
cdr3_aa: CASSYSVGNYGYTF

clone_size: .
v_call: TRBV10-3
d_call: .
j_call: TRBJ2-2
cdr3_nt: TGTGCCATCGAGGCCAGGACCGGGGAGCTGTTTTTT
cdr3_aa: CAIEARTGELFF

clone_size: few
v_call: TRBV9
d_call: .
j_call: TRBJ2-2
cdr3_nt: TGTGCCAGCAGCGTTGGCAAGGGGCGGAACACCGGGGAGCTGTTTTTT
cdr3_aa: CASSVGKGRNTGELFF